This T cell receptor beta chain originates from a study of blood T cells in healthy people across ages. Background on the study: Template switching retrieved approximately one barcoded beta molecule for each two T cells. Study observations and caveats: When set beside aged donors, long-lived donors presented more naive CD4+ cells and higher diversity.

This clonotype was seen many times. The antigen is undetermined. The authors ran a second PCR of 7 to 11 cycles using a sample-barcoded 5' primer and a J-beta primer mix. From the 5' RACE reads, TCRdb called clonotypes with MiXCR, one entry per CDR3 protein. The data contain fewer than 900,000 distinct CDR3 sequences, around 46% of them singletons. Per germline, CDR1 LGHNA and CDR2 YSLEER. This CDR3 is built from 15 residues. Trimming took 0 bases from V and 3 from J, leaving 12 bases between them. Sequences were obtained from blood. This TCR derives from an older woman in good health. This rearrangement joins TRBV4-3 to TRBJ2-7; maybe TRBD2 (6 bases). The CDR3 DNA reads TGCGCCAGCAGCCAAGAGCAGCGGGCCTACTACGAGCAGTACTTC. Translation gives CASSQEQRAYYEQYF.